These 27 T cell receptor beta chains were all obtained from the same sample, sequenced in a study of beta chain features in type 1 diabetes. These TCRs are of unknown antigen specificity. Expressed TCRB transcripts were sequenced after all isolated RNA was converted to cDNA. Only in-frame clones appear in the TCRdb table, and some are missing; sequencing was by immunoSEQ multiplex PCR. This table holds 100,000 to 150,000 clones, around 16% found once. Study-wide points: Type 1 diabetes patients showed a moderate but significant shortening of TCRB CDR3s in all four CD4+ subsets.

Sequencing used central memory CD4+ T cells from blood. The receptors shown here come from a man aged 18 to 29 with type 1 diabetes.

The chain carries TRBV13 and TRBJ2-7; 12 nucleotides line up with TRBD2. This CDR3 contains 17 residues. Germline loops: CDR1 PRHDT, CDR2 FYEKMQ (reference sequence). V was clipped by 0 bases and J by 3 bases; unmatched bases: 6. The CDR3 bases are TGTGCCAGCAGCTTAGGGCCCGGGACTAGCGGGTTCTACGAGCAGTACTTC. This encodes CASSLGPGTSGFYEQYF.

The chain is built from TRBV28 and TRBJ1-1; tentatively, D is TRBD1 (5 bases). V lost 3 bases, J lost 5 bases, and 19 bases lay in between. CDR1 and CDR2 (germline): MDHEN, SYDVKM. The CDR3 contains 16 residues. The CDR3 loop reads CASSFSKGRSGTEAFF. Here the CDR3 DNA reads TGTGCCAGCAGTTTTAGTAAGGGGCGATCAGGAACTGAAGCTTTCTTT.

This clone was seen ten or more times. This chain uses TRBV5-1 with TRBJ2-1; no definite D call. The germline V and J ends were trimmed by 7 bases and 2 bases, with 13 bases remaining between them. Germline loops: CDR1 SGHRS, CDR2 YFSETQ. The CDR3 has 14 amino acids. CDR3 residues: CASSPELAYNEQFF. The CDR3 nucleotides are TGCGCCAGCTCCCCAGAGCTTGCCTACAATGAGCAGTTCTTC.

This clone has just a few counts. The J gene is TRBJ1-5, the V gene TRBV28, with D perhaps matching TRBD1 (6 bases). Looked up from germline, CDR1 is MDHEN and CDR2 is SYDVKM. V gave up 0 bases and J gave up 4 bases, with 16 bases separating them. The CDR3 runs to 17 residues. Here the CDR3 DNA reads TGTGCCAGCAGTTTATGGGGGGGGCAGGGAAGGAATCAGCCCCAGCATTTT. Translating it yields CASSLWGGQGRNQPQHF.

The chain couples TRBV7-2 to TRBJ1-1; 12 nucleotides line up with TRBD1. The CDR3 sequence is 14 residues long. The trim removed 5 bases at V and 7 bases at J, leaving 5 bases unmatched. CDR1 is SGHTA, CDR2 FQGNSA, per germline. The CDR3 here is CASSLGQGAIEAFF. CDR3 nucleotide sequence: TGTGCCAGCAGCCTGGGACAGGGGGCGATTGAAGCTTTCTTT. The full variable domain, with the rest looked up from reference TRBV7-2 and TRBJ1-1, is GAGVSQSPSNKVTEKGKDVELRCDPISGHTALYWYRQSLGQGLEFLIYFQGNSAPDKSGLPSDRFSAERTGGSVSTLTIQRTQQEDSAVYLCASSLGQGAIEAFFGQGTRLTVV.

V is TRBV28 and J is TRBJ2-1; D is uncertain. Germline V gene data show CDR1 as MDHEN and CDR2 as SYDVKM. The CDR3 spans 12 residues. Deletions cut 8 bases from V and 12 bases from J, with 17 bases between. The chain's CDR3 is CASALYGRSQFF. Written as DNA, the CDR3 is TGTGCCAGCGCCCTCTATGGTCGTTCGCAGTTCTTC.

This clone was found a few times. This chain uses TRBV2 with TRBJ1-4; unclear D gene. The CDR3 sequence is 14 residues long. Germline V gene lookup returns CDR1 SNHLY and CDR2 FYNNEI. V lost 6 bases to trimming and J lost 0 bases, with 8 bases between them. The CDR3 coding sequence is TGTGCCAGCAGAGTACAGTCAACTAATGAAAAACTGTTTTTT. Protein product: CASRVQSTNEKLFF. The variable domain in full, with the rest retrieved from reference TRBV2 and TRBJ1-4, is EPEVTQTPSHQVTQMGQEVILRCVPISNHLYFYWYRQILGQKVEFLVSFYNNEISEKSEIFDDQFSVERPDGSNFTLKIRSTKLEDSAMYFCASRVQSTNEKLFFGSGTQLSVL.

This clone was picked up many times. CDR3 region: CASGGTEVYEQYF. For the CDR3, the DNA is TGTGCCAGCGGCGGGACAGAGGTTTACGAGCAGTACTTC. The genes are TRBV10-3 and TRBJ2-7, with D tentatively TRBD1 (7 bases). Germline values: CDR1 ENHRY, CDR2 SYGVKD. This CDR3 comprises 13 residues. V was shortened by 10 bases and J by 4 bases, with 17 bases between the two germline ends.

The chain joins TRBV28 to TRBJ2-1; 7 nucleotides agree with TRBD1. Germline V lookup: CDR1 MDHEN, CDR2 SYDVKM. Losses at the gene ends were 6 bases for V and 5 bases for J; bases not matched to a gene: 10. CDR3 length equals 15 residues. The CDR3 coding sequence is TGTGCCAGCAGCACAGCCGGGACAGCAAACAATGAGCAGTTCTTC. Translated: CASSTAGTANNEQFF.

V and J are TRBV6-6 and TRBJ2-5; D is unresolved. Germline V gene lookup returns CDR1 MNHNY and CDR2 SVGAGI (reference sequence). Trimming removed 3 bases from V and 3 bases from J, with 8 bases in between. The CDR3 extends over 13 amino acids. The CDR3 spells CASSYGQEETQYF. CDR3 nucleotide sequence: TGTGCCAGCAGTTATGGCCAGGAAGAGACCCAGTACTTC.

This clone was counted many times. This sequence joins TRBV28 and TRBJ2-1; TRBD2 is a possible D gene (6 bases). Germline CDR1 MDHEN, CDR2 SYDVKM. V was pared by 2 bases and J by 1 base, with 6 bases between. The CDR3 is 14 residues long. The CDR3 region has the DNA TGTGCCAGCAGTTTAGGGGGGTCCTACAATGAGCAGTTCTTC. Amino acid sequence: CASSLGGSYNEQFF.

The sample holds a few counts of this clone. V gene TRBV19 combines with J gene TRBJ2-1, with D possibly matching TRBD1 (6 bases). Germline CDR1 LNHDA, CDR2 SQIVND (reference sequence). The CDR3 spans 15 residues. The V end was cut by 5 bases, the J end by 8 bases, with 19 bases between. The CDR3 nucleotides are TGTGCCAGTAGTGTAGGGACATCCCTTGGGCATGAGCAGTTCTTC. It specifies CASSVGTSLGHEQFF.

This clone was seen only a few times. The chain couples TRBV6-5 to TRBJ2-7; 10 bases line up with TRBD1. The trim removed 6 bases at V and 3 bases at J, leaving 2 bases unmatched. The CDR3 extends over 13 amino acids. CDR1 and CDR2 (germline): MNHEY, SVGAGI. CDR3 nucleotide sequence: TGTGCCAGCAGAAGGGACAGGGGCTACGAGCAGTACTTC. It yields the protein CASRRDRGYEQYF.

The chain combines TRBV5-4 with TRBJ2-7; TRBD2 matches 12 bases. The germline gives CDR1 SGHNT, CDR2 YYREEE (reference sequence). This CDR3 has 14 amino acids. With V trimmed by 4 bases and J by 3 bases, 2 bases remained unmatched. The CDR3 sequence: CASSPGLAGYEQYF. The CDR3, as DNA: TGTGCCAGCAGCCCGGGACTAGCGGGCTACGAGCAGTACTTC.

The sample holds a few counts of this clone. The V and J genes are TRBV7-9 and TRBJ2-7; D perhaps matches TRBD1 (5 bases). The CDR3 totals 14 residues. Trimming cost V 5 bases and J 6 bases, with 17 bases left between them. Germline loops: CDR1 SEHNR, CDR2 FQNEAQ (reference sequence). This CDR3 reads CASSPGYQGSEQYF. The CDR3 DNA reads TGTGCCAGCAGCCCCGGCTATCAGGGTAGCGAGCAGTACTTC.

In its sample, this clone was seen a few times. Additional DNA sequences in this sample encode the identical CDR3. This chain connects TRBV6-5 to TRBJ2-7, with 9 bases lining up with TRBD1. The V gene's germline CDR1 is MNHEY and CDR2 SVGAGI. The V gene end was trimmed by 6 bases and the J gene end by 4 bases; junction bases not matched to a gene: 7. The CDR3 is 14 residues long. CDR3 sequence reads: CASSPGQGSYEQYF. In DNA, the CDR3 is TGTGCCAGCAGCCCGGGACAGGGATCGTACGAGCAGTACTTC.

The rearrangement joins TRBV30 to TRBJ1-2; D is ambiguous. The V gene's germline CDR1 is GTSNPN and CDR2 SVGIG (reference sequence). The CDR3 spans 13 residues. V lost 3 bases to trimming and J lost 4 bases, with 12 bases between them. CDR3 loop: CAWRRLGGYGYTF. The CDR3, as DNA: TGTGCCTGGAGGAGGTTGGGAGGCTATGGCTACACCTTC.

This chain links TRBV18 with TRBJ2-5; D gene uncertain. V shed 0 bases and J shed 5 bases, with 7 bases lying between them. Per germline, CDR1 KGHSH and CDR2 LQKENI. The CDR3 has 13 residues. The CDR3 protein is CASSPPVDETQYF. CDR3 bases: TGTGCCAGCTCACCACCGGTTGACGAGACCCAGTACTTC. Combining the CDR3 with reference TRBV18 and TRBJ2-5 gives the whole variable domain NAGVMQNPRHLVRRRGQEARLRCSPMKGHSHVYWYRQLPEEGLKFMVYLQKENIIDESGMPKERFSAEFPKEGPSILRIQQVVRGDSAAYFCASSPPVDETQYFGPGTRLLVL.

This sequence joins TRBV6-6 and TRBJ2-7; maybe TRBD1 (5 bases). Trimming left V 3 bases short and J 2 bases short, with 14 bases between. This CDR3 comprises 15 residues. Germline CDR1 is MNHNY and CDR2 is SVGAGI (reference sequence). The DNA of the CDR3 is TGTGCCAGCAGTTATCTGGGCAGCAGGGCCTACGAGCAGTACTTC. It translates to CASSYLGSRAYEQYF.

V gene TRBV2 combines with J gene TRBJ2-4; 7 nucleotides agree with TRBD2. This CDR3 is 13 amino acids long. V lost 11 bases and J lost 7; bases outside the gene matches: 11. Germline lookup yields CDR1 SNHLY and CDR2 FYNNEI. In DNA, the CDR3 is TGTGCCGAGAATTGGGGAGGGGAGAACATTCAGTACTTC. Its protein product is CAENWGGENIQYF.

This clone was seen more than once but under ten times. J is TRBJ2-1 and V is TRBV7-2; 13 positions agree with TRBD2. The germline CDR1 and CDR2 sequences are SGHTA and FQGNSA. The CDR3 runs 16 residues. The J segment lost 2 bases and the V segment lost 5 bases, leaving 3 bases of the junction unmatched. The CDR3 reads CASSHTSGGAYNEQFF. CDR3 sequence (DNA): TGTGCCAGCAGCCATACTAGCGGGGGGGCCTACAATGAGCAGTTCTTC.

This clone turned up a few times. The CDR3, as DNA: TGTGCCAGCAGGTCCGGGACAGGGGCCTACAATGAGCAGTTCTTC. Translation: CASRSGTGAYNEQFF. This sequence joins TRBV9 and TRBJ2-1, with 10 bases identical to TRBD1. CDR1 and CDR2 (germline): SGDLS, YYNGEE. V shed 5 bases, J shed 2 bases, and the junction held 4 bases outside the gene matches. The CDR3 length is 15 residues.

The chain has TRBV5-1 and TRBJ2-3; D uncertain. V lost 4 bases and J lost 2, with 14 bases in between. The CDR3 length is 15 residues. CDR1 SGHRS and CDR2 YFSETQ come from the germline V gene. This CDR3 reads CASSVTWLVTDTQYF. DNA of the CDR3: TGCGCCAGCAGCGTAACGTGGCTGGTCACAGATACGCAGTATTTT.

This clone was seen repeatedly, ten times or more. The chain combines TRBV9 with TRBJ1-1; no firm D call. The germline gives CDR1 SGDLS, CDR2 YYNGEE. The CDR3 contains 12 residues. Trimming cost V 7 bases and J 1 base, with 8 bases left between them. Written as DNA, the CDR3 is TGTGCCAGCGAGGACGGGAACACTGAAGCTTTCTTT. Translated: CASEDGNTEAFF.

This chain joins TRBV2 and TRBJ1-1; 9 bases line up with TRBD1. Trimming removed 5 bases from V and 7 bases from J; junction bases left unmatched: 5. The CDR3 covers 13 residues. Germline V CDR1 and CDR2: SNHLY, FYNNEI. The CDR3 loop reads CASSYDRGSEAFF. The CDR3 DNA reads TGTGCCAGCAGTTACGACAGGGGGAGTGAAGCTTTCTTT.

This clone showed up just a few times. The chain couples TRBV2 to TRBJ2-3, with 7 bases that match TRBD2. CDR3 size: 15 residues. Germline-derived CDR1 and CDR2 are SNHLY and FYNNEI. J lost 1 base, V lost 3 bases, and 4 bases had no gene match. The CDR3 bases are TGTGCCAGCAGTGATAGAACTAGCGGCACAGATACGCAGTATTTT. This sequence encodes CASSDRTSGTDTQYF.

As DNA, the CDR3 is TGTGCCAGCAGCTTAGATCTTCGGCAAGGCCCTTTCTACGAGCAGTACTTC. Translation: CASSLDLRQGPFYEQYF. The chain employs TRBV11-2 and TRBJ2-7; no firm D call. The V end was cut by 0 bases, the J end by 3 bases, with 18 bases between. Germline CDR1 reads SGHAT; CDR2 reads FQNNGV. This CDR3 has 17 residues.